Presented here are 10 T cell receptor beta chains from one specimen sequenced in a study of shared clonotypes between healthy human individuals. Sequencing was performed with immunoSEQ multiplex PCR; in TCRdb, only in-frame clones are kept and a portion is missing. The data contain about 2.1 million clones, approximately 92% of them singletons. Naive CD8 cells lacked CD45RO and underwent positive selection for CCR7, leaving out terminally differentiated effector memory CD45RA+ cells. The sequenced sample was naive CD8+ T cells from PBMCs. These TCRs come from a man aged 18 to 30 in good health. Some clones in this sample may be carry-over from other donors' samples.

The chain carries TRBV4-2 and TRBJ2-7; 7 bases line up with TRBD2. CDR1 LGHNA and CDR2 YNFKEQ come from the germline V gene. The CDR3 runs 17 residues. With V trimmed by 0 bases and J by 0 bases, 8 bases remained unmatched. In DNA form, the CDR3 reads TGTGCCAGCAGCCAAGATTCAAGGCTAGCGGCCTCCTACGAGCAGTACTTC. Translation: CASSQDSRLAASYEQYF.

The gene calls are TRBV28 and TRBJ1-5; 7 bases fit TRBD1. CDR1 is MDHEN, CDR2 SYDVKM, per germline. The J segment lost 1 base and the V segment lost 2 bases, leaving 5 bases of the junction unmatched. The CDR3 sequence is 16 residues long. This CDR3 is CASSLPLQGSNQPQHF. The CDR3 region has the DNA TGTGCCAGCAGTTTACCCCTACAGGGGAGCAATCAGCCCCAGCATTTT.

With regard to this clone: The same CDR3 also results from other DNA sequences found in this sample. The genes are TRBV29-1 and TRBJ1-2, with 8 positions matching TRBD1. The CDR3 loop spans 11 amino acids. Germline V gene sequence: CDR1 SQVTM, CDR2 ANQGSEA. The V gene end was trimmed by 5 bases and the J gene end by 8 bases; junction bases not matched to a gene: 4. The CDR3 here is CSVPRGLGYTF. DNA of the CDR3: TGCAGCGTTCCCAGGGGGCTCGGCTACACCTTC.

The V gene is TRBV10-3, the J gene TRBJ1-1; D gene unclear. The length of the CDR3 is 13 residues. V was trimmed by 1 base and J by 11 bases, leaving 14 bases between them. Looked up from germline, CDR1 is ENHRY and CDR2 is SYGVKD. The CDR3, as DNA: TGTGCCATCAGTGAGTTATATGGGCCTGGGGCTTTCTTT. Translation gives CAISELYGPGAFF.

Remarks on this clone: Within the sample, other DNA sequences also encode this same CDR3. The chain carries TRBV4-3 and TRBJ1-5; a weak D match, TRBD1 (5 bases). The germline gives CDR1 LGHNA, CDR2 YSLEER. The V gene lost 0 bases and the J gene lost 6 bases, with 9 bases spanning the gap. The CDR3 is 14 residues long. The CDR3 DNA follows: TGCGCCAGCAGCCAAGATCGGGGGATTCAGCCCCAGCATTTT. Translated: CASSQDRGIQPQHF.

V and J are TRBV10-2 and TRBJ2-7, with D possibly TRBD2 on 6 matching bases. Germline V gives CDR1 WSHSY, CDR2 SAAADI. V lost 7 bases and J lost 3, with 34 bases in between. The CDR3 length is 20 residues. CDR3 loop: CASTAYTPAGGGPNHYEQYF. In DNA form, the CDR3 reads TGCGCCAGCACCGCTTATACGCCAGCTGGGGGAGGCCCGAATCACTACGAGCAGTACTTC.

The V call is TRBV28, the J call TRBJ1-5; D is perhaps TRBD1 (6 bases). The CDR3 is made up of 16 amino acids. Trimming removed 6 bases at V and 1 base at J, with 16 bases between. Germline lookup yields CDR1 MDHEN and CDR2 SYDVKM. CDR3 loop: CASSHRGGLSNQPQHF. The DNA for the CDR3 is TGTGCCAGCAGCCATAGGGGGGGGCTAAGCAATCAGCCCCAGCATTTT.

The chain couples TRBV30 to TRBJ2-1, with 10 nucleotides matching TRBD2. Germline values: CDR1 GTSNPN, CDR2 SVGIG (reference sequence). The CDR3 has 15 amino acids. V was clipped by 5 bases and J by 4 bases; unmatched bases: 8. CDR3 amino acids: CAWARLAGVYNEQFF. CDR3 DNA: TGTGCCTGGGCCCGCCTAGCGGGAGTTTACAATGAGCAGTTCTTC.

The genes are TRBV6-5 and TRBJ2-7; tentative D call: TRBD1 (5 bases). Germline lookup yields CDR1 MNHEY and CDR2 SVGAGI. The CDR3 extends over 15 amino acids. V lost 5 bases and J lost 0, with 14 bases in between. The CDR3 spells CASSHEGASSYEQYF. The CDR3 DNA reads TGTGCCAGCAGTCACGAAGGGGCCAGCTCCTACGAGCAGTACTTC.

Concerning this clone: In the same sample, other DNA sequences code for this CDR3. CDR3 in amino acids: CASSYGGNTEAFF. In nucleotides, the CDR3 is TGTGCCAGCAGTTATGGAGGGAACACTGAAGCTTTCTTT. The chain uses TRBV27 and TRBJ1-1; D uncertain. Trimming took off 4 bases at V and 1 base at J, with 7 bases between the two ends. This CDR3 is built from 13 residues. The germline V gene encodes CDR1 MNHEY and CDR2 SMNVEV (reference sequence).